This T cell receptor (beta chain) was captured by sequencing in a study of lymphopenia after photon versus proton radiotherapy. This CDR3 has 14 residues. The V gene's germline CDR1 is MDHEN and CDR2 SYDVKM. Deletions cut 3 bases from V and 8 bases from J, with 16 bases between. The assay was immunoSEQ multiplex PCR, and TCRdb's table has in-frame clones only and misses some. The sample consists of about 50,000 clones, about 83% of them appearing once. With regard to this clone: Its target is unknown.

The study's findings and limits: Under photons, naive T cells and diversity fell while effector/memory populations rose. Only patients who died were analyzed for survival; proton advantage is unproven.

This clonotype originated in a man aged 50-59 years with gastric cancer. The sequencing used peripheral blood, collected from a patient treated with photon-based radiotherapy. The rearrangement joins TRBV28 to TRBJ1-2; D possibly corresponds to TRBD1 (5 bases). The CDR3 sequence is CASSLWSEGRGYTF. The CDR3 bases are TGTGCCAGCAGTTTGTGGTCCGAGGGGAGAGGCTACACCTTC.